Included here is one T cell receptor beta chain sequence, with context. The antigen is undetermined. The sample belongs to a study of T cell responses to AZD1222 COVID-19 vaccine. Study-wide background: Researchers grouped second doses given at about 4 or about 12 weeks into one pool.

Findings of the study overall: Spike-specific TCR breadth and depth both grew after two AZD1222 doses. Among the donors, most were white British and more were female, and clonal diversity was possibly underestimated. Nearly half of spike-specific TCRs reportedly go after variant regions that carry no mutations.

The repertoire was sequenced with immunoSEQ multiplex PCR; TCRdb's copy has only in-frame clones and lacks some. The profile shows under 150,000 clones, about 91% of them singletons. The CDR3 has 13 residues. From germline, CDR1 is SGDLS and CDR2 YYNGEE. V was pared by 6 bases and J by 6 bases, with 13 bases between. The sequencing here drew on peripheral blood, taken on day 0 of AZD1222 vaccination. The V call is TRBV9, the J call TRBJ2-1; TRBD2 might be the D (6 bases). This TCR was sampled from an adult in good health. The CDR3 region is CASTLAGGNEQFF. For the CDR3, the DNA is TGTGCCAGCACCTTGGCCGGGGGCAATGAGCAGTTCTTC.